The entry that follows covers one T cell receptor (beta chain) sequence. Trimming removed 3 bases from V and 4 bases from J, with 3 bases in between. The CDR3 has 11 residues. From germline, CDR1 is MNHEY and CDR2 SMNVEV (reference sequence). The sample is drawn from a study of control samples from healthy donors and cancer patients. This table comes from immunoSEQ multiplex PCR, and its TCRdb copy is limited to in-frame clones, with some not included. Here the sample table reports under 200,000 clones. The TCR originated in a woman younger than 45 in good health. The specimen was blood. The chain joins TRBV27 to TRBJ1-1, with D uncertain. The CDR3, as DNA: TGTGCCAGCAGTTTGGGCACTGAAGCTTTCTTT. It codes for CASSLGTEAFF.